This is a list of T cell receptor beta chains from one sample in a study of T cell changes during pregnancy in multiple sclerosis. Clones were sequenced by immunoSEQ multiplex PCR, and TCRdb holds only the in-frame ones, with some missing. This table holds roughly 41,000 clones, 80% to 90% found once. Specimen: CD4+ T cells from peripheral blood mononuclear cells, collected in the first trimester of pregnancy. These receptors were collected from a female donor with multiple sclerosis, enrolled in a pregnancy study. Both conserved end residues are part of each CDR3. D genes are given only for firm matches. Expanded clones are given a class, and other clones once, few, many or no size at all.

V: TRBV7-2
size: NA
J: TRBJ2-5
D: TRBD1
DNA: TGTGCCAGCAGCCGACAGGGCGTCACCGCTATAGAAACCCAGTACTTC
CDR3: CASSRQGVTAIETQYF

V: TRBV6-6
size: NA
J: TRBJ1-5
D: TRBD1
DNA: TGTGCCAGCCTTCCGACAGGGGGAATTCAGCCCCAGCATTTT
CDR3: CASLPTGGIQPQHF

V: TRBV4-1
size: NA
J: TRBJ2-2
D: NA
DNA: TGCGCCAGCAGTCTAGTCCCTCCCGGGGAGCTGTTTTTT
CDR3: CASSLVPPGELFF

V: TRBV2
size: NA
J: TRBJ1-4
D: TRBD1
DNA: TGTGCCAGCAGTGTCTCGAGGGGGCAGTTTGAAAAACTGTTTTTT
CDR3: CASSVSRGQFEKLFF

V: TRBV9
size: NA
J: TRBJ1-2
D: TRBD1
DNA: TGTGCCAGCGCTCTCGGACAGGGTCTGAACTATGGCTACACCTTC
CDR3: CASALGQGLNYGYTF

V: TRBV19
size: NA
J: TRBJ1-5
D: NA
DNA: TGTGCCAGTAGTATTATCGGCAATCAGCCCCAGCATTTT
CDR3: CASSIIGNQPQHF

V: TRBV6-6
size: NA
J: TRBJ1-2
D: TRBD1
DNA: TGTGCCAGCAGTTCGGACAGGACGAACTATGGCTACACCTTC
CDR3: CASSSDRTNYGYTF

V: TRBV7-2
size: NA
J: TRBJ1-4
D: NA
DNA: TGTGCCAGCAGCTCTATCAGGGGAACTAATGAAAAACTGTTTTTT
CDR3: CASSSIRGTNEKLFF

V: TRBV7-9
size: NA
J: TRBJ2-3
D: TRBD1
DNA: TGTGCCAGCAGCCGCACCGGGACAGGGGGTCAGGGTACGCAGTATTTT
CDR3: CASSRTGTGGQGTQYF

V: TRBV15
size: few
J: TRBJ1-1
D: TRBD1
DNA: TGTGCCACCAGCAGGGATGACAGGGCTGAAGCTTTCTTT
CDR3: CATSRDDRAEAFF

V: TRBV2
size: NA
J: TRBJ2-7
D: NA
DNA: TGTGCCAGCAGTCAGGACAGCTTCCAGCAGTACTTC
CDR3: CASSQDSFQQYF

V: TRBV2
size: NA
J: TRBJ1-4
D: NA
DNA: TGTGCCAGCAGTGCCAGGGGATCAACTAATGAAAAACTGTTTTTT
CDR3: CASSARGSTNEKLFF

V: TRBV11-3
size: NA
J: TRBJ2-3
D: NA
DNA: TGTGCCAGCAGCTTAGATGGGCTGGGACTTGCCGCACAAAATACGCAGTATTTT
CDR3: CASSLDGLGLAAQNTQYF

V: TRBV29-1
size: NA
J: TRBJ1-1
D: NA
DNA: TGCAGCGTAGACCGGGGACAAGGGACTGAAGCTTTCTTT
CDR3: CSVDRGQGTEAFF

V: TRBV25-1
size: NA
J: TRBJ2-2
D: TRBD1
DNA: TGTGCCAGCAGTGCTCGACAGGGGGCGGACACCGGGGAGCTGTTTTTT
CDR3: CASSARQGADTGELFF

V: TRBV6-5
size: few
J: TRBJ1-3
D: NA
DNA: TGTGCCAGCAGGGCCATTACAGGGATGGGAAACACCATATATTTT
CDR3: CASRAITGMGNTIYF

V: TRBV7-6
size: NA
J: TRBJ1-1
D: NA
DNA: TGTGCCAGCAGGCCCACGGGTAGGGCAGGGGCCTCCACTGAAGCTTTCTTT
CDR3: CASRPTGRAGASTEAFF

V: TRBV9
size: NA
J: TRBJ2-3
D: TRBD2
DNA: TGTGCCAGCAGTGAGACTAGCGGGGGCACAGATACGCAGTATTTT
CDR3: CASSETSGGTDTQYF

V: TRBV6-6
size: few
J: TRBJ2-7
D: NA
DNA: TGTGCCAGCAGTTCCGGGTTCCCCTACGAGCAGTACTTC
CDR3: CASSSGFPYEQYF

V: TRBV6-1
size: NA
J: TRBJ2-1
D: TRBD2
DNA: TGTGCCAGCAGTGAAGTGGGGACTAGCGGGATCAATGAGCAGTTCTTC
CDR3: CASSEVGTSGINEQFF

V: TRBV6-5
size: once
J: TRBJ2-5
D: NA
DNA: TGTGCCAGCAGGGGACTTCCCCAAGAGACCCAGTACTTC
CDR3: CASRGLPQETQYF

V: TRBV28
size: NA
J: TRBJ1-1
D: NA
DNA: TGTGCCAGCAGTACTAGGACTCCACGTGGTGAAGCTTTCTTT
CDR3: CASSTRTPRGEAFF

V: TRBV7-9
size: once
J: TRBJ2-1
D: NA
DNA: TGTGCCAGCAGCTTAGCGCTGGCTAGCGCTGGCAATGAGCAGTTCTTC
CDR3: CASSLALASAGNEQFF

V: TRBV19
size: NA
J: TRBJ2-3
D: TRBD2
DNA: TGTGCCAGTAACGGACTAGCGGGAGATACGCAGTATTTT
CDR3: CASNGLAGDTQYF

V: TRBV5-4
size: NA
J: TRBJ1-1
D: NA
DNA: TGTGCCAGCAGCTTGGGGTCCCGGGGGAACACTGAAGCTTTCTTT
CDR3: CASSLGSRGNTEAFF

V: TRBV28
size: NA
J: TRBJ2-1
D: TRBD2
DNA: TGTGCCAGCAGTGCCTCGGGAGGAACTAAGTACGATGAGCAGTTCTTC
CDR3: CASSASGGTKYDEQFF

V: TRBV19
size: NA
J: TRBJ2-3
D: TRBD2
DNA: TGTGCCAGTAGTACTAGCGGGAGCCGAGATACGCAGTATTTT
CDR3: CASSTSGSRDTQYF

V: TRBV27
size: NA
J: TRBJ1-2
D: NA
DNA: TGTGCCAGCAGCACCACAGGTCTGGGCGCTAACTATGGCTACACCTTC
CDR3: CASSTTGLGANYGYTF

V: TRBV5-1
size: NA
J: TRBJ2-1
D: TRBD1
DNA: TGCGCCAGCAGCTTGGCCGGGACAGGTTCCTACAATGAGCAGTTCTTC
CDR3: CASSLAGTGSYNEQFF

V: TRBV18
size: once
J: TRBJ2-6
D: NA
DNA: TGTGCCAGCTCACCATTACCAGTCCCCTCTGGGGCCAACGTCCTGACTTTC
CDR3: CASSPLPVPSGANVLTF

V: TRBV7-2
size: medium-sized
J: TRBJ1-5
D: NA
DNA: TGTGCCAGCAGCCTACAGGGTGGACAGCCCCAGCATTTT
CDR3: CASSLQGGQPQHF

V: TRBV28
size: NA
J: TRBJ2-5
D: NA
DNA: TGTGCCAGCAGGTGGCAGAACCAAGAGACCCAGTACTTC
CDR3: CASRWQNQETQYF

V: TRBV6-5
size: NA
J: TRBJ1-2
D: TRBD1
DNA: TGTGCCAGCAGTCGGGACAGATATGGCTACACCTTC
CDR3: CASSRDRYGYTF

V: TRBV27
size: once
J: TRBJ2-7
D: NA
DNA: TGTGCCAGCAGTTTAACTCAGGGTGGAACCTACGAGCAGTACTTC
CDR3: CASSLTQGGTYEQYF

V: TRBV28
size: NA
J: TRBJ2-1
D: TRBD2
DNA: TGTGCCAGCAGTTTATTACGTGGACTAGTGGTTACCAATGAGCAGTTCTTC
CDR3: CASSLLRGLVVTNEQFF

V: TRBV5-6
size: NA
J: TRBJ1-2
D: TRBD1
DNA: TGTGCCAGCAGCTTGCCGCAGGGGGCGGGCTACACCTTC
CDR3: CASSLPQGAGYTF

V: TRBV27
size: NA
J: TRBJ1-1
D: NA
DNA: TGTGCCAGCAGTTTCTTAGCTTTTGGCACTGAAGCTTTCTTT
CDR3: CASSFLAFGTEAFF

V: TRBV19
size: NA
J: TRBJ1-2
D: NA
DNA: TGTGCCAGTAGTCGGGACACCGGAAACTATGGCTACACCTTC
CDR3: CASSRDTGNYGYTF

V: TRBV18
size: NA
J: TRBJ1-5
D: TRBD1
DNA: TGTGCCAGCTCACCCGGGACAGGGAGTAGCAATCAGCCCCAGCATTTT
CDR3: CASSPGTGSSNQPQHF

V: TRBV18
size: NA
J: TRBJ2-1
D: NA
DNA: TGTGCCAGCGCGCCAATAGATATTGATTGGCAGTTCTTC
CDR3: CASAPIDIDWQFF

V: TRBV4-3
size: once
J: TRBJ2-4
D: TRBD1
DNA: TGCGCCAGCAGCCAAGATACAGGGGGCAACATTCAGTACTTC
CDR3: CASSQDTGGNIQYF

V: TRBV6-5
size: NA
J: TRBJ1-5
D: TRBD1
DNA: TGTGCCAGCAGAAAAACAGGGGGTAGCAATCAGCCCCAGCATTTT
CDR3: CASRKTGGSNQPQHF

V: TRBV11-3
size: NA
J: TRBJ2-7
D: TRBD1
DNA: TGTGCCAGCAGCTCGACAGGGGGCCAGTACTTC
CDR3: CASSSTGGQYF

V: TRBV9
size: NA
J: TRBJ2-1
D: TRBD2
DNA: TGTGCCAGCAGCGTACCCCAGCGGGATGGTGAGCAGTTCTTC
CDR3: CASSVPQRDGEQFF

V: TRBV11-2
size: NA
J: TRBJ1-4
D: TRBD1
DNA: TGTGCCAGCAGCTCCGGGACAGGGTTGAGAAAACTGTTTTTT
CDR3: CASSSGTGLRKLFF

V: TRBV14
size: NA
J: TRBJ2-5
D: NA
DNA: TGTGCCAGCAGCCCAGGGGACACCCCGGGGGAGACCCAGTACTTC
CDR3: CASSPGDTPGETQYF

V: TRBV4-1
size: NA
J: TRBJ1-6
D: NA
DNA: TGCGCCAGCAGCCAGGCAGGTCTCAATTCACCCCTCCACTTT
CDR3: CASSQAGLNSPLHF

V: TRBV5-1
size: NA
J: TRBJ2-7
D: NA
DNA: TGCGCCAGCAGCTTGGGACAGGCGGTCTACGAGCAGTACTTC
CDR3: CASSLGQAVYEQYF

V: TRBV4-2
size: NA
J: TRBJ2-2
D: NA
DNA: TGTGCCAGCAGCCAAGCGGGGAAGGGGAACACCGGGGAGCTGTTTTTT
CDR3: CASSQAGKGNTGELFF

V: TRBV2
size: NA
J: TRBJ2-7
D: TRBD1
DNA: TGTGCCAGCAGTGTAGGGACAGGGAGAGAGCAGTACTTC
CDR3: CASSVGTGREQYF

V: TRBV9
size: few
J: TRBJ2-1
D: TRBD2
DNA: TGTGCCAGCAGCCCCCTAGCGGGAGGGGGTAATGAGCAGTTCTTC
CDR3: CASSPLAGGGNEQFF

V: TRBV27
size: NA
J: TRBJ2-7
D: TRBD1
DNA: TGTGCCAGTTCCAGACAGGGGCTGGGGCAGTACTTC
CDR3: CASSRQGLGQYF